A single T cell receptor beta chain is shown here with its context. Antigen: not known. This sample stems from a study of T cells expressing NK-cell markers. Whole-study context: CD3+CD56+NKG2C+, CD3+CD56+NKG2C- and CD3+CD56-NKG2C+ T cells, once sorted, supplied the TCR beta repertoires. Whole-study findings and limits: These clonotypes additionally ranked first within the CD3+CD56-NKG2C+ fraction of several donors.

Each CDR3 protein gets one entry in TCRdb, which reprocessed the 5' RACE reads and gives no DNA. The sample totals 500,000 to 700,000 distinct CDR3 sequences; its top ten clones hold roughly 3.5%. This sequence originates from a man between 18 and 35 years old in good health. The sequenced material came from blood T cells: a sorted CD56 or NKG2C T cell subset, CD4+ or CD8+ T cells, or bulk PBMC T cells (not recorded which).

CDR3 protein: CASSLWTSGTYEQYF. The genes are TRBV28 and TRBJ2-7; TCRdb's D call of TRBD2 is untestable without DNA. The CDR3 is made up of 15 amino acids. Per the germline V gene, CDR1 is MDHEN and CDR2 is SYDVKM.